These 22 T cell receptor beta chains were sequenced from one sample in a study of a mutant IDH1 vaccine in newly diagnosed glioma. Sample time point: baseline, week 1 (first vaccination visit). Treatment given: pre-vaccination baseline after standard-of-care therapy. TCRdb's table, derived via immunoSEQ multiplex PCR, lists solely in-frame clones and lacks some. The table lists tens of thousands of clones, approximately 78% of them singletons. The sequencing here drew on PBMCs, taken from a glioma patient treated with radiotherapy, temozolomide or both. Every receptor here comes from a man aged 18 to 30 with glioma.

The rearrangement uses TRBV27 and TRBJ1-5, with D unclear. Deletions cut 3 bases from V and 6 bases from J, with 12 bases between. CDR3 length equals 14 residues. Per the germline V gene, CDR1 is MNHEY and CDR2 is SMNVEV (reference sequence). The CDR3 loop reads CASSLWGSGQPQHF. DNA for the CDR3: TGTGCCAGCAGTTTGTGGGGATCGGGTCAGCCCCAGCATTTT.

The chain recombines TRBV6-5 with TRBJ1-6; 8 bases agree with TRBD1. V was pared by 6 bases and J by 7 bases, with 5 bases of the junction left unmatched. CDR1 is MNHEY, CDR2 SVGAGI, per germline. The CDR3 has 14 amino acids. For the CDR3, the DNA is TGTGCCAGCAGACTACAGGGGGTCAATTCACCCCTCCACTTT. Translated: CASRLQGVNSPLHF.

This chain uses TRBV27 with TRBJ1-1; 10 bases line up with TRBD1. This CDR3 has 14 amino acids. CDR1 is MNHEY, CDR2 SMNVEV, per germline (reference sequence). The V gene end was trimmed by 6 bases and the J gene end by 5 bases; junction bases not matched to a gene: 6. The CDR3 region has the DNA TGTGCCAGCAGCGGGACAGGGGCTTATACTGAAGCTTTCTTT. It is translated as CASSGTGAYTEAFF.

This rearrangement joins TRBV6-1 to TRBJ2-7, with 7 bases matching TRBD2. The length of the CDR3 is 16 residues. Germline V gene data show CDR1 as MNHNS and CDR2 as SASEGT. Trimming removed 2 bases from V and 0 bases from J; junction bases left unmatched: 7. CDR3 region: CASSEKGGDGSYEQYF. Written as DNA, the CDR3 is TGTGCCAGCAGTGAAAAGGGAGGGGACGGCTCCTACGAGCAGTACTTC.

The rearrangement links TRBV10-1 to TRBJ1-2; D possibly corresponds to TRBD1 (5 bases). V was shortened by 8 bases and J by 6 bases, with 22 bases between the two germline ends. This CDR3 is 15 amino acids long. The germline V gene encodes CDR1 WNHNN and CDR2 SYGVQD (reference sequence). The CDR3 DNA reads as TGCGCCAGCTTTTTCAGGGATCAGGCGAGTCATGGCTACACCTTC. It yields the protein CASFFRDQASHGYTF.

The CDR3 DNA sequence: TGTGCCAGCAGCTTAGTGGGGGGAAGCTCCTACAATGAGCAGTTCTTC. Protein: CASSLVGGSSYNEQFF. The chain combines TRBV7-6 with TRBJ2-1, with a possible D match to TRBD2 (6 bases). This CDR3 is 16 amino acids long. V dropped 1 base and J dropped 0 bases, with 10 bases sitting between them. Germline V gene sequence: CDR1 SGHVS, CDR2 FNYEAQ.

The chain employs TRBV29-1 and TRBJ1-1; D perhaps matches TRBD1 (5 bases). CDR1 SQVTM and CDR2 ANQGSEA come from the germline V gene. Trimming left V 8 bases short and J 0 bases short, with 13 bases between. The CDR3 totals 13 residues. In DNA form, the CDR3 reads TGCAGCACATCTGCCAGGGTGAACACTGAAGCTTTCTTT. It encodes CSTSARVNTEAFF.

The count of this clone is one. This chain connects TRBV7-2 to TRBJ1-5; 11 bases are shared with TRBD1. J was trimmed by 3 bases and V by 5 bases; bases with no gene match: 3. The germline V gene encodes CDR1 SGHTA and CDR2 FQGNSA. The CDR3 contains 15 residues. The DNA for the CDR3 is TGTGCCAGCAGCCCGGACAGGGGGCCCAATCAGCCCCAGCATTTT. As protein: CASSPDRGPNQPQHF. Using reference TRBV7-2 and TRBJ1-5 for the parts outside the CDR3, the full variable domain is GAGVSQSPSNKVTEKGKDVELRCDPISGHTALYWYRQSLGQGLEFLIYFQGNSAPDKSGLPSDRFSAERTGGSVSTLTIQRTQQEDSAVYLCASSPDRGPNQPQHFGDGTRLSIL.

The chain has TRBV5-6 and TRBJ1-5; TRBD1 matches at 8 bases. Germline V gives CDR1 SGHDT, CDR2 YYEEEE. The CDR3 loop spans 17 amino acids. Losses at the gene ends were 3 bases for V and 1 base for J; bases not matched to a gene: 9. The CDR3 spells CASSYMTGEGSNQPQHF. As DNA, the CDR3 is TGTGCCAGCAGCTACATGACAGGGGAAGGGAGCAATCAGCCCCAGCATTTT.

The rearrangement links TRBV30 to TRBJ2-5; 8 bases are shared with TRBD2. Trimming removed 2 bases from V and 5 bases from J; junction bases left unmatched: 7. The CDR3 consists of 14 residues. Germline V CDR1 and CDR2: GTSNPN, SVGIG (reference sequence). CDR3 coding DNA: TGTGCCTGGAGTATCGGACTAGCCGGCGAGACCCAGTACTTC. This sequence encodes CAWSIGLAGETQYF.

The chain has TRBV30 and TRBJ2-6, with D uncertain. This CDR3 is built from 16 residues. Germline V CDR1 and CDR2: GTSNPN, SVGIG (reference sequence). The ends were cut back, 0 bases at V and 5 bases at J, with 14 bases in the middle. The CDR3 DNA is TGTGCCTGGAGTGTACGGTCGGCCCTCCGGGCCAACGTCCTGACTTTC. Encoded protein: CAWSVRSALRANVLTF.

V and J are TRBV5-1 and TRBJ2-7; 9 positions match TRBD1. V shed 5 bases and J 2 bases; nucleotides not matched to a gene: 8. Germline assignment: CDR1 SGHRS and CDR2 YFSETQ. CDR3 length: 15 amino acids. CDR3 residues: CASSQTGTGPYEQYF. Here the CDR3 DNA reads TGCGCCAGCAGTCAAACCGGGACAGGGCCCTACGAGCAGTACTTC.

J is TRBJ1-1 and V is TRBV13, with D unclear. The CDR3 is made up of 13 amino acids. The ends were cut back, 6 bases at V and 5 bases at J, with 13 bases in the middle. Per the germline V gene, CDR1 is PRHDT and CDR2 is FYEKMQ (reference sequence). The DNA of the CDR3 is TGTGCCAGCAGACGCCCTGGAATTACTGAAGCTTTCTTT. This gives the protein CASRRPGITEAFF.

This chain connects TRBV19 to TRBJ1-5; D remains unclear. Germline values: CDR1 LNHDA, CDR2 SQIVND (reference sequence). This CDR3 comprises 15 residues. Trimming took off 7 bases at V and 4 bases at J, with 17 bases between the two ends. DNA of the CDR3: TGTGCCAGTATCAGAGAAAGTGGGTTGAATCAGCCCCAGCATTTT. Its translation: CASIRESGLNQPQHF.

The sample holds one count of this clone. This chain links TRBV6-6 with TRBJ1-2; TRBD1 aligns across 9 bases. This CDR3 is 13 amino acids long. Germline V gives CDR1 MNHNY, CDR2 SVGAGI (reference sequence). V gave up 5 bases and J gave up 2 bases; unmatched junction bases: 0. The DNA of the CDR3 is TGTGCCAGCAGTGGACAGGGGAACTATGGCTACACCTTC. Residues: CASSGQGNYGYTF.

The J gene is TRBJ1-3, the V gene TRBV7-2; perhaps TRBD1 as D (6 bases). From germline, CDR1 is SGHTA and CDR2 FQGNSA. The length of the CDR3 is 15 residues. Trimming shortened V by 5 bases and J by 8 bases, and 19 bases separated the two germline ends. CDR3 DNA sequence: TGTGCCAGCAGCCCGGGCGGACAGATCTTTGACACCATATATTTT. Encoded protein: CASSPGGQIFDTIYF. Filled out from reference TRBV7-2 and TRBJ1-3, the complete variable domain reads GAGVSQSPSNKVTEKGKDVELRCDPISGHTALYWYRQSLGQGLEFLIYFQGNSAPDKSGLPSDRFSAERTGGSVSTLTIQRTQQEDSAVYLCASSPGGQIFDTIYFGEGSWLTVV.

The V call is TRBV10-2, the J call TRBJ2-7; 12 bases agree with TRBD2. V trimming: 2 bases; J trimming: 1 base; junction bases outside the gene matches: 3. Germline values: CDR1 WSHSY, CDR2 SAAADI. The CDR3 covers 16 residues. The CDR3 sequence: CASSERTSGTSYEQYF. The DNA of the CDR3 is TGCGCCAGCAGTGAGAGGACTAGCGGGACATCCTACGAGCAGTACTTC.

This clone has only one observation. The V and J genes are TRBV5-1 and TRBJ2-7; tentatively, D is TRBD2 (7 bases). The CDR3 consists of 18 residues. Looked up from germline, CDR1 is SGHRS and CDR2 is YFSETQ. The germline V and J ends were trimmed by 1 base and 3 bases, with 23 bases remaining between them. DNA for the CDR3: TGCGCCAGCAGCTTGTTGTCGGGGGGAGGGGGAACCATCTACGAGCAGTACTTC. Translation gives CASSLLSGGGGTIYEQYF.

The J gene is TRBJ1-5, the V gene TRBV5-1; D not resolved. Germline V CDR1 and CDR2: SGHRS, YFSETQ. This CDR3 comprises 15 residues. The ends were cut back, 0 bases at V and 2 bases at J, with 9 bases in the middle. The CDR3 reads CASSLDGSGNQPQHF. CDR3 nucleotide sequence: TGCGCCAGCAGCTTGGACGGAAGCGGCAATCAGCCCCAGCATTTT.

The rearrangement joins TRBV5-3 to TRBJ1-5; the D is unclear. TRBV5-3 counts as an open reading frame of uncertain function. The CDR3 sequence is 15 residues long. V was shortened by 2 bases and J by 0 bases, with 9 bases between the two germline ends. The CDR3 loop reads CARSLSDGSNQPQHF. The CDR3 coding sequence is TGTGCCAGAAGCTTATCCGACGGTAGCAATCAGCCCCAGCATTTT.

The chain uses TRBV25-1 and TRBJ1-1; D not resolved. Trimming took off 4 bases at V and 1 base at J, with 7 bases between the two ends. Looked up from germline, CDR1 is MGHDK and CDR2 is SYGVNS. The CDR3 length is 13 residues. The CDR3 nucleotides read TGTGCCAGCAGTGTAAGGCAGAACACTGAAGCTTTCTTT. Translated: CASSVRQNTEAFF.

V is TRBV5-6 and J is TRBJ1-1; D possibly corresponds to TRBD1 (5 bases). The V end was cut by 4 bases, the J end by 9 bases, with 13 bases between. CDR3 length: 12 amino acids. The germline gives CDR1 SGHDT, CDR2 YYEEEE. Written as DNA, the CDR3 is TGTGCCAGCAGCCTAGGGGTCAGTCAAGCTTTCTTT. Amino acids: CASSLGVSQAFF.